This T cell receptor beta chain was profiled in a study of T cell clonality in common variable immunodeficiency (dated by TCRdb to between 2014 and 2017). Reading the germline V gene (reference sequence) gives CDR1 DFQATT and CDR2 SNEGSKA. V and J lose 4 bases and 0 bases, and a span of 10 bases separates them. The CDR3 starts with the cysteine, ends with the phenylalanine, and has 13 residues. The DNA has 30 bases, all within the CDR3, and is read from base 1. This clone was observed at least ten times. What this receptor recognizes is not known. The read ends 3 residues before the CDR3 terminus; that terminus is restored from the germline J gene. Most of the CVID patients and most of the healthy controls were of Caucasian heritage. From each donor, about 4.5 to 9 ml of heparinized peripheral whole blood was collected. Genomic DNA from adults with common variable immune deficiency (CVID) and from healthy adult controls was used for sequencing of TCRbeta CDR3 repertoires. There were some 22 healthy adult volunteers in the control group (about 12 female and around 10 male), ranging in age from about 20 to 66 years, with a mean age of around 35. Diluted blood was subjected to density centrifugation over Hypaque 1077 or Ficoll-Paque for isolation of peripheral blood mononuclear cells. Genomic DNA was obtained from unsorted mononuclear cells through either Qiagen column purification or a centrifugation-based method.

For sequencing input, CVID and control samples contributed equivalent amounts of genomic DNA. For every sample, a 60 bp segment covering the rearranged TCRbeta CDR3 region was amplified and then sequenced. The immunoSEQ assay, a bias-corrected multiplex PCR combined with high-throughput sequencing, was used for TCRbeta amplification. For the original study's pipeline: Every unique nucleotide sequence was considered a clone and was annotated with V, D and J genes, copy number and frequency. Sequences were labeled productive if in frame, and non-productive if out of frame or containing stop codons. As previously described, Shannon's entropy was used to calculate clonality. The predicted amino acid sequences of productive clones were used to derive mean CDR3 Kyte-Doolittle hydropathy. The R hclust function was used to hierarchically cluster scaled V gene usage with Manhattan distance and complete linkage. To assess clone sharing by CDR3 amino acid sequence, 12 repertoires per group were resampled over 100 rounds. The repertoires were screened for 65 to 75 published EBV-specific TCRbeta sequences and a few hundred published CMV-specific TCRbeta sequences. Analysis left out a couple of CVID samples that produced under 10,000 sequences, so around 40 CVID repertoires remained. This is the immuneACCESS table as TCRdb keeps it, with only in-frame sequences that have V and J called. A part of the clones is gone; compared with another copy, unresolved V genes explain less than half, and the rest is unexplained. The D gene and trimming were derived from the DNA, and the V and J assignments and clone size from that table. This sample includes over 30,000 clones, and none of them was observed just once. The top ten constitute 3.8% of the sample.

General conclusions and limits of the study: CVID TCRbeta sequences reportedly showed fewer deletions and N-nucleotide insertions and lacked highly modified clones with 13 or more V deletions. Correlations of repertoire features with clinical complications were constrained by heterogeneity among patients within the CVID cohort. Although equal DNA input was used, an average of about 80,000 unique sequences per sample was obtained for controls, compared with approximately 31,000 for CVID samples. According to the authors, finding the cause of the higher clonality in CVID would require sequencing the repertoires of T cell subpopulations. Increased TCRbeta clonality was found in CVID subjects compared with healthy controls (t-test p = 0.018), with the increase being most characteristic of about a third of subjects. CVID subjects shared fewer TCRbeta clones with each other than healthy controls did (p < 0.0001).

Source material: peripheral blood mononuclear cells. The receptor was isolated from a person aged 18 to 70 in good health. The V and J segments used are TRBV20-1 and TRBJ2-7; the D gene is not confidently resolved. CDR3 DNA, as far as it was read: TGCAGTGCTAACTTTCCCGGCTCCTACGAG. It codes for CSANFPGSYE. The whole CDR3 region reads CSANFPGSYEQYF.